A single sample is the source of the 16 T cell receptor beta chains below, sequenced in a study of blood T cell repertoires in COVID-19. Measured with immunoSEQ multiplex PCR; TCRdb has only the in-frame clones, and not every one. The sample holds 150,000 to 200,000 clones, about 90% seen once. The sequencing sample was made of PBMCs or T cells enriched from blood (not recorded which). These receptor sequences come from a woman between 18 and 29 years old who had recovered from COVID-19.

This chain uses TRBV11-2 with TRBJ2-2; a weak D match, TRBD2 (6 bases). The CDR3 consists of 16 residues. Per the germline V gene, CDR1 is SGHAT and CDR2 is FQNNGV. V was shortened by 5 bases and J by 7 bases, with 20 bases between the two germline ends. The CDR3: CASSPHRLEMGGELFF. The DNA for the CDR3 is TGTGCCAGCAGCCCCCACCGACTAGAGATGGGCGGGGAGCTGTTTTTT.

This clone has just one count. J is TRBJ1-1 and V is TRBV19, with 8 bases fitting TRBD1. CDR3 size: 14 residues. V was pared by 9 bases and J by 4 bases, with 10 bases of the junction left unmatched. Looked up from germline, CDR1 is LNHDA and CDR2 is SQIVND (reference sequence). CDR3 coding DNA: TGTGCCAGCGATAGGACAGGGCGCGGCACTGAAGCTTTCTTT. This encodes CASDRTGRGTEAFF.

The rearrangement uses TRBV27 and TRBJ2-1, with 8 bases fitting TRBD1. The CDR3 is 17 residues long. In germline, CDR1 is MNHEY, CDR2 SMNVEV (reference sequence). V lost 4 bases and J lost 4; bases outside the gene matches: 12. In nucleotides, the CDR3 is TGTGCCAGCAGTTCTTACCAGGGGGCGGAACTTTACAATGAGCAGTTCTTC. It specifies CASSSYQGAELYNEQFF.

This chain uses TRBV11-3 with TRBJ2-7, with 10 bases identical to TRBD2. Germline V gene sequence: CDR1 SGHNT, CDR2 YENEEA. After removal of 5 bases from V and 4 bases from J, the junction contained 8 bases not matched to a gene. The CDR3 sequence is 15 residues long. The CDR3 DNA sequence: TGTGCCAGCAGCCCCGGACTAGCGGACGCTTACGAGCAGTACTTC. Translated: CASSPGLADAYEQYF.

Notes on this clone: The junction does not match germline at one end; this may be a read error. The genes are TRBV28 and TRBJ1-2, with no clear D. The CDR3 extends over 13 amino acids. The germline gives CDR1 MDHEN, CDR2 SYDVKM. This CDR3 reads CASSTQVVAPPDF. The CDR3, as DNA: TGTGCCAGCAGTACCCAGGTCGTGGCACCCCCCGACTTC.

The CDR3 is CASSPRTWQGMDTGELFF. CDR3 nucleotide sequence: TGTGCCAGCAGCCCCCGCACGTGGCAGGGGATGGACACCGGGGAGCTGTTTTTT. The chain has TRBV7-8 and TRBJ2-2; D is perhaps TRBD1 (6 bases). Germline-derived CDR1 and CDR2 are SGHVS and FQNEAQ. V was clipped by 5 bases and J by 3 bases, with 22 bases between them. This CDR3 has 18 amino acids.

The chain couples TRBV21-1 to TRBJ2-5; TRBD2 is the table's D call and was not checked against the DNA. TRBV21-1 is termed a pseudogene. This CDR3 spans 19 amino acids. CDR3 in DNA: TGTGCCAGCAGCAAAGACGCTAGCCTAGCCTGGCCGTTTCAAGAGACCCAGTACTTC. Its translation: CASSKDASLAWPFQETQYF.

This chain connects TRBV28 to TRBJ1-4; D unclear. V gave up 6 bases and J gave up 5 bases, with 16 bases separating them. Germline CDR1 and CDR2: MDHEN and SYDVKM. CDR3 length: 15 amino acids. As DNA, the CDR3 is TGTGCCAGCAGAACCTCGGGGAGAAAGAATGAAAAACTGTTTTTT. Its protein is CASRTSGRKNEKLFF. The entire variable domain, with the rest obtained from reference TRBV28 and TRBJ1-4, is as follows: DVKVTQSSRYLVKRTGEKVFLECVQDMDHENMFWYRQDPGLGLRLIYFSYDVKMKEKGDIPEGYSVSREKKERFSLILESASTNQTSMYLCASRTSGRKNEKLFFGSGTQLSVL.

The V call is TRBV5-6, the J call TRBJ1-2, with D hard to call. V gave up 2 bases and J gave up 1 base, with 9 bases separating them. CDR1 is SGHDT, CDR2 YYEEEE, per germline. This CDR3 has 14 residues. CDR3 in DNA: TGTGCCAGCAGCTTCTTTCAGGTTAACTATGGCTACACCTTC. It is translated as CASSFFQVNYGYTF.

This chain joins TRBV4-2 and TRBJ2-3; tentative D call: TRBD1 (5 bases). V lost 4 bases and J 5 bases, leaving 19 bases between the germline ends. This CDR3 has 16 amino acids. Germline CDR1 and CDR2: LGHNA and YNFKEQ. The CDR3 bases are TGTGCCAGCAGCCCTGAACCCAAGGGGCCGGGAGATACGCAGTATTTT. Its translation is CASSPEPKGPGDTQYF.

This chain connects TRBV28 to TRBJ1-1; 7 bases line up with TRBD1. The germline gives CDR1 MDHEN, CDR2 SYDVKM. This CDR3 is 16 amino acids long. The junction had 17 bases not matched to a gene; V was cut back by 7 bases and J by 6 bases. The CDR3 bases are TGTGCCAGCACCCGGCCGGGACAGCTCTCTCACGCTGAAGCTTTCTTT. As protein: CASTRPGQLSHAEAFF.

The gene calls are TRBV28 and TRBJ1-1, with 7 bases identical to TRBD1. The trim removed 2 bases at V and 0 bases at J, leaving 9 bases unmatched. Germline V CDR1 and CDR2: MDHEN, SYDVKM. The CDR3 contains 17 residues. The CDR3 DNA reads TGTGCCAGCAGTTTACCGGGACAGAGATTCATGAACACTGAAGCTTTCTTT. Amino acid sequence: CASSLPGQRFMNTEAFF.

V usage is TRBV29-1 and J usage is TRBJ2-1; 13 nucleotides align to TRBD2. Trimming removed 2 bases from V and 6 bases from J; junction bases left unmatched: 10. Per the germline V gene, CDR1 is SQVTM and CDR2 is ANQGSEA. The length of the CDR3 is 17 residues. CDR3 residues: CSVEPPLAGGPVNEQFF. The CDR3 nucleotides are TGCAGCGTTGAACCCCCACTAGCGGGGGGGCCGGTCAATGAGCAGTTCTTC.

The chain recombines TRBV10-3 with TRBJ1-1; D possibly corresponds to TRBD1 (6 bases). Per the germline V gene, CDR1 is ENHRY and CDR2 is SYGVKD. This CDR3 is 13 amino acids long. V lost 11 bases to trimming and J lost 3 bases, with 16 bases between them. CDR3 DNA sequence: TGTGCCGCCCGCTTAAACAGGGACACTGAAGCTTTCTTT. This codes for CAARLNRDTEAFF.

This rearrangement joins TRBV6-5 to TRBJ1-5, with 7 bases fitting TRBD1. After removal of 7 bases from V and 6 bases from J, the junction contained 9 bases not matched to a gene. The CDR3 loop spans 14 amino acids. Germline loops: CDR1 MNHEY, CDR2 SVGAGI. CDR3 sequence (DNA): TGTGCCAGCATCCCCGGGACAGATTTTCAGCCCCAGCATTTT. It specifies CASIPGTDFQPQHF.

The chain has TRBV7-3 and TRBJ2-7; TRBD2 is a possible D gene (5 bases). From germline, CDR1 is SGHTA and CDR2 FQGTGA. Trimming took off 1 base at V and 2 bases at J, with 12 bases between the two ends. This CDR3 has 15 residues. CDR3 nucleotide sequence: TGTGCCAGCAGCTTAAATGTGGGAGCACCCTACGAGCAGTACTTC. Its translation: CASSLNVGAPYEQYF.